A single T cell receptor beta chain is shown here with its context. This record belongs to a study of control samples from healthy donors and cancer patients. Germline V gives CDR1 DFQATT, CDR2 SNEGSKA (reference sequence). CDR3 size: 10 residues. The V gene lost 1 base and the J gene lost 14 bases, with 11 bases spanning the gap. Only in-frame clones appear in the TCRdb table, and some are missing; sequencing was by immunoSEQ multiplex PCR. The data hold 120,000 to 150,000 clones, with more than 85% observed a single time. This chain connects TRBV20-1 to TRBJ1-2; tentative D call: TRBD1 (5 bases). The sequenced sample was blood. The TCR was taken from a man between 25 and 39 years old in good health. The DNA of the CDR3 is TGCAGTGCTAGAGGAGGGGAGGGGACCTTC. Its translation: CSARGGEGTF.